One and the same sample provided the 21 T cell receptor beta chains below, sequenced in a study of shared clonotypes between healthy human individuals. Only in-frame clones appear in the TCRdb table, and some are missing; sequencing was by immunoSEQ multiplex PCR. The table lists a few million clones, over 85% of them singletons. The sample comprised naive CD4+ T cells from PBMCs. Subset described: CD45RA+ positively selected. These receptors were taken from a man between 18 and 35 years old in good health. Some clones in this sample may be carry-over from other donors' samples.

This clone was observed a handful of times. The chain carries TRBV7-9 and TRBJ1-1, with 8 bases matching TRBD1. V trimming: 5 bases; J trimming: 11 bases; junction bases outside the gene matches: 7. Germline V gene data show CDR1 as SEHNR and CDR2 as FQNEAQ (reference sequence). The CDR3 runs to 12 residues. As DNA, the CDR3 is TGTGCCAGCAGCCCTACGGACAGGGACGCTTTCTTT. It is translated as CASSPTDRDAFF.

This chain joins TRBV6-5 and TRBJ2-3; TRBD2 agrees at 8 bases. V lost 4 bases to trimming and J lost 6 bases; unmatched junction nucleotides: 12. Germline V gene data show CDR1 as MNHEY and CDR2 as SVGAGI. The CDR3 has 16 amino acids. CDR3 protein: CASSWKLAVLTDTQYF. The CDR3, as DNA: TGTGCCAGCAGTTGGAAACTAGCGGTCCTCACGGATACGCAGTATTTT.

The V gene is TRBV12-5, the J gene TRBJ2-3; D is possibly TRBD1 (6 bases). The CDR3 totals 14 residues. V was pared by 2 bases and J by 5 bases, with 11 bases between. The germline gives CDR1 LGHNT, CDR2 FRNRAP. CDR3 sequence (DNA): TGTGCTAGTGGTTTGCAGGGGCCACGAGATACGCAGTATTTT. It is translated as CASGLQGPRDTQYF.

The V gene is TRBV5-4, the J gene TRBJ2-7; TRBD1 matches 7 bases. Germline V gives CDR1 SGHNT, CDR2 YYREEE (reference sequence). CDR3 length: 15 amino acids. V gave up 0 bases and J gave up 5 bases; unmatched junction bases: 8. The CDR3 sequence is CASSLGPRTGNEQYF. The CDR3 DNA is TGTGCCAGCAGCTTGGGACCTCGGACAGGCAACGAGCAGTACTTC.

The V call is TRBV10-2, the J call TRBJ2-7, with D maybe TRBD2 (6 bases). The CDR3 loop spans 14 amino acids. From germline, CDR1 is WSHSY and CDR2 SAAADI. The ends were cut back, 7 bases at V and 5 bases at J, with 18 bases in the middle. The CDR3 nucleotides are TGCGCCAGCAAAAAAGGTGGAGGGTGGAACGAGCAGTACTTC. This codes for CASKKGGGWNEQYF.

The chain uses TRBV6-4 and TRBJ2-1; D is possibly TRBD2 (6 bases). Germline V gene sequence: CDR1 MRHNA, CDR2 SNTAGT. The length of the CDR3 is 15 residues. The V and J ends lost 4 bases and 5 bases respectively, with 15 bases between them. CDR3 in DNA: TGTGCCAGCAGTGGGTTTGGGACTGGGGACAATGAGCAGTTCTTC. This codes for CASSGFGTGDNEQFF.

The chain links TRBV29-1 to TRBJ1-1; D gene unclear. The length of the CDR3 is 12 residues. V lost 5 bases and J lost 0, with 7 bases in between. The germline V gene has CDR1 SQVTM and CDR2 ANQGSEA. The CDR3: CSVYLMNTEAFF. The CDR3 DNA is TGCAGCGTTTACCTAATGAACACTGAAGCTTTCTTT.

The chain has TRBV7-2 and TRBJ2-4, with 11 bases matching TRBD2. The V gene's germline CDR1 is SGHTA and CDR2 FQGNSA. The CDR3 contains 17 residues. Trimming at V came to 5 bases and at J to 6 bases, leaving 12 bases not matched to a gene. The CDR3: CASSPPGVAGGGNIQYF. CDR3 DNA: TGTGCCAGCAGCCCCCCAGGGGTAGCGGGAGGGGGAAACATTCAGTACTTC.

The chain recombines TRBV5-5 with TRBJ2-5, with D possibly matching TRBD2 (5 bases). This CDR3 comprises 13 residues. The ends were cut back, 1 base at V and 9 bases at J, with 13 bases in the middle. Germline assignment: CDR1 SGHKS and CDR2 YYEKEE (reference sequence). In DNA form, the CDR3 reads TGTGCCAGCAGCTTGCCCGGTCCCGGGGCCCAGTACTTC. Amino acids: CASSLPGPGAQYF. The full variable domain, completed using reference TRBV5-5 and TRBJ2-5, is DAGVTQSPTHLIKTRGQQVTLRCSPISGHKSVSWYQQVLGQGPQFIFQYYEKEERGRGNFPDRFSARQFPNYSSELNVNALLLGDSALYLCASSLPGPGAQYFGPGTRLLVL.

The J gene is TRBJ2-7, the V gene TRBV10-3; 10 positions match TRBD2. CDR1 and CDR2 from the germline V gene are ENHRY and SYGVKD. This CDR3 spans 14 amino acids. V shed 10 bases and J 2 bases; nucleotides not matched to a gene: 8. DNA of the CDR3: TGTGCCACTAACGGGCTAGCGGGAGCCTACGAGCAGTACTTC. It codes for CATNGLAGAYEQYF.

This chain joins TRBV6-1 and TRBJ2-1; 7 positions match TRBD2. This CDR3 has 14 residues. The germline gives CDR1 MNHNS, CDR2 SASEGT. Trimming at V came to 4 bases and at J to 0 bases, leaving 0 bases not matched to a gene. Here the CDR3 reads CASSGTSSYNEQFF. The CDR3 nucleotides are TGTGCCAGCAGTGGGACTAGCTCCTACAATGAGCAGTTCTTC.

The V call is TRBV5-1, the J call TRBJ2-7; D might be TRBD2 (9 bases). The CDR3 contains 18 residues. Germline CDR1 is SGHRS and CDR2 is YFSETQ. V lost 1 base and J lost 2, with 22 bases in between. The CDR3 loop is CASSLTGGKLAGPYEQYF. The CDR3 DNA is TGCGCCAGCAGCTTGACAGGGGGGAAACTAGCGGGCCCCTACGAGCAGTACTTC.

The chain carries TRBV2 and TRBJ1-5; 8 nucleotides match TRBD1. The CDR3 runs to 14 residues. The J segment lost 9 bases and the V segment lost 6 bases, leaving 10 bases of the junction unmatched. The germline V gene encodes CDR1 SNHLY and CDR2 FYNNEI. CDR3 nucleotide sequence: TGTGCCAGCAGAAGACAGGGGAAGTATGGGCCCCAGCATTTT. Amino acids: CASRRQGKYGPQHF.

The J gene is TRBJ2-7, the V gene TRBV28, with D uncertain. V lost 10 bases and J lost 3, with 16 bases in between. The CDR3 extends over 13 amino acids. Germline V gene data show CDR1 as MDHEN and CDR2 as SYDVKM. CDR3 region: CATYRGPVYEQYF. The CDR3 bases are TGTGCCACCTACCGTGGGCCAGTCTACGAGCAGTACTTC.

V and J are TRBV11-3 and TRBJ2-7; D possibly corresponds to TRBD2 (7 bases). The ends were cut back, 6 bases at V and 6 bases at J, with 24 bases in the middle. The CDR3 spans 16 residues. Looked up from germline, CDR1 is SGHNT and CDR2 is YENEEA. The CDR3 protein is CASSRGGAGVTFEQYF. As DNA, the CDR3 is TGTGCCAGCAGTAGAGGGGGTGCGGGAGTGACATTCGAGCAGTACTTC.

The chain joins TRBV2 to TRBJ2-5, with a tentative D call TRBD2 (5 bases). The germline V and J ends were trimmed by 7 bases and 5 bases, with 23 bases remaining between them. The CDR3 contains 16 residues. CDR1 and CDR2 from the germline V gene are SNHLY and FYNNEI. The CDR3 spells CASNDYSRAGRETQYF. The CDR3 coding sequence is TGTGCCAGCAACGACTACAGTCGGGCAGGCCGGGAGACCCAGTACTTC.

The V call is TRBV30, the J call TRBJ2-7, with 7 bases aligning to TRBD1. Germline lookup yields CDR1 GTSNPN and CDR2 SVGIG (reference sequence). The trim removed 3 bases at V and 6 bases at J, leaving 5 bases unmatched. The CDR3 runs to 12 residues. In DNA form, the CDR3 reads TGTGCCTGGAGCGCTACAGGGGTCGAGCAGTACTTC. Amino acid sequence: CAWSATGVEQYF.

Written as DNA, the CDR3 is TGTGCCACCAGCAGAGTGCTCTCTGGGACCAGCAGGGATGAGCAGTTCTTC. Amino acid sequence: CATSRVLSGTSRDEQFF. V and J are TRBV15 and TRBJ2-1; D may correspond to TRBD1 or TRBD2 (5 bases each). CDR1 LNHNV and CDR2 YYDKDF come from the germline V gene (reference sequence). CDR3 size: 17 residues. With 1 base removed from V and 8 bases from J, the gap between germline ends came to 21 bases.

CDR3: CASTLAGGRNGQYF. CDR3 sequence (DNA): TGTGCCAGCACCTTAGCGGGAGGGCGTAACGGCCAGTACTTC. The chain recombines TRBV2 with TRBJ2-5; 11 nucleotides agree with TRBD2. Germline V gives CDR1 SNHLY, CDR2 FYNNEI. The CDR3 consists of 14 residues. The junction had 11 bases not matched to a gene; V was cut back by 7 bases and J by 10 bases.

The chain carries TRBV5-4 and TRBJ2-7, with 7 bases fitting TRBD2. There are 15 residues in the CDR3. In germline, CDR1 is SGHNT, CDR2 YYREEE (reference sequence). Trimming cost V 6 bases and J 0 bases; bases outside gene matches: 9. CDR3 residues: CASTISGVSSYEQYF. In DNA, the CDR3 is TGTGCCAGCACCATAAGCGGGGTGAGCTCCTACGAGCAGTACTTC.

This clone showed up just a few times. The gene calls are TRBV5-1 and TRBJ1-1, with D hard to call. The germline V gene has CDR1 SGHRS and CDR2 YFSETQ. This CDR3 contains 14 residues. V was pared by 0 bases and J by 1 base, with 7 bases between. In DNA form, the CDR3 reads TGCGCCAGCAGCTTGGACAGCCAGAACACTGAAGCTTTCTTT. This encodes CASSLDSQNTEAFF.